The 19 T cell receptor beta chains listed next were all sequenced from one sample in a study of cytomegalovirus exposure and HLA in healthy donors. With 60 Vbeta and 13 Jbeta primers, the PCR was carried out. The table came from immunoSEQ multiplex PCR; TCRdb's copy has only in-frame clones and leaves some out. The sample holds over 40,000 clones, around 90% seen once. The sequenced sample consisted of PBMCs. These receptors all stem from a middle-aged woman in good health and CMV-seropositive.

This clone was recorded once. The genes are TRBV7-9 and TRBJ1-2; D is possibly TRBD1 (5 bases). The CDR3 totals 15 residues. Germline values: CDR1 SEHNR, CDR2 FQNEAQ (reference sequence). V lost 1 base and J 8 bases, leaving 17 bases between the germline ends. The CDR3 protein is CASSLGADSSQGYTF. For the CDR3, the DNA is TGTGCCAGCAGCTTAGGGGCTGACAGTTCTCAGGGCTACACCTTC.

The V gene is TRBV2, the J gene TRBJ2-2; D might be TRBD2 (6 bases). The CDR3 sequence is 14 residues long. Germline CDR1 and CDR2: SNHLY and FYNNEI. The ends were cut back, 3 bases at V and 9 bases at J, with 14 bases in the middle. The CDR3 bases are TGTGCCAGCAGTGAGGGGACTCTTCGGTGGGAGCTGTTTTTT. It specifies CASSEGTLRWELFF.

The chain links TRBV12-5 to TRBJ1-3; no definite D call. CDR3 length: 11 residues. Germline V lookup: CDR1 LGHNT, CDR2 FRNRAP. The germline V and J ends were trimmed by 10 bases and 7 bases, with 11 bases remaining between them. CDR3 DNA sequence: TGTGCTACCCCCCCTGTCAACACCATATATTTT. This encodes CATPPVNTIYF.

Turning to this clone: The junction shows a germline mismatch at one end, possibly a read error. The chain uses TRBV10-1 and TRBJ1-4, with D possibly matching TRBD1 (6 bases). CDR3 length: 14 residues. Germline lookup yields CDR1 WNHNN and CDR2 SYGVQD (reference sequence). CDR3 sequence (DNA): TGCGCCGGCAGCCCTACAGGGAAATTGGAAAAACTGTTTTTT. Its translation: CAGSPTGKLEKLFF.

The chain joins TRBV18 to TRBJ1-1, with D perhaps matching TRBD1 (5 bases). The CDR3 is 15 amino acids. Germline loops: CDR1 KGHSH, CDR2 LQKENI. The germline V and J ends were trimmed by 4 bases and 1 base, with 13 bases remaining between them. The CDR3, as DNA: TGTGCCAGCTCACATCCGGGACTCACGAACACTGAAGCTTTCTTT. It translates to CASSHPGLTNTEAFF. The whole variable domain, filled in from reference TRBV18 and TRBJ1-1, reads NAGVMQNPRHLVRRRGQEARLRCSPMKGHSHVYWYRQLPEEGLKFMVYLQKENIIDESGMPKERFSAEFPKEGPSILRIQQVVRGDSAAYFCASSHPGLTNTEAFFGQGTRLTVV.

This sequence joins TRBV6-1 and TRBJ1-1; D uncertain. This CDR3 spans 13 amino acids. Germline V gives CDR1 MNHNS, CDR2 SASEGT. The V gene lost 11 bases and the J gene lost 6 bases, with 19 bases spanning the gap. The CDR3 sequence: CAGVFGERAEAFF. The CDR3 DNA sequence: TGTGCCGGTGTTTTCGGGGAGAGGGCTGAAGCTTTCTTT.

This sequence joins TRBV28 and TRBJ1-5; D is perhaps TRBD1 (5 bases). V lost 6 bases and J 1 base, leaving 10 bases between the germline ends. Germline CDR1 MDHEN, CDR2 SYDVKM. The CDR3 totals 14 residues. The DNA for the CDR3 is TGTGCCAGCAGGACAGAACGGAGCAATCAGCCCCAGCATTTT. Encoded protein: CASRTERSNQPQHF. The full variable domain, with the rest looked up from reference TRBV28 and TRBJ1-5, is DVKVTQSSRYLVKRTGEKVFLECVQDMDHENMFWYRQDPGLGLRLIYFSYDVKMKEKGDIPEGYSVSREKKERFSLILESASTNQTSMYLCASRTERSNQPQHFGDGTRLSIL.

The V call is TRBV5-3, the J call TRBJ2-7; D is perhaps TRBD2 (6 bases). TRBV5-3 is treated as an ORF (open reading frame) with a function not yet certain. The CDR3 covers 15 residues. V lost 0 bases, J lost 2 bases, and 12 bases lay in between. Written as DNA, the CDR3 is TGTGCCAGAAGCTTGGGCGCGGGACCTGCCTACGAGCAGTACTTC. It is translated as CARSLGAGPAYEQYF.

V usage is TRBV5-1 and J usage is TRBJ2-7; 8 bases match TRBD2. Germline V gene lookup returns CDR1 SGHRS and CDR2 YFSETQ. CDR3 length: 15 residues. The V segment lost 7 bases and the J segment 5 bases; nucleotides outside the gene matches: 14. The CDR3 sequence: CASSQRGTRIDEQYF. The CDR3 nucleotides read TGCGCCAGCTCCCAACGGGGGACTAGAATCGACGAGCAGTACTTC.

The chain joins TRBV6-5 to TRBJ2-7, with a weak D call TRBD1 (6 bases). Trimming pared 2 bases from V and 3 bases from J, leaving 8 bases between. From germline, CDR1 is MNHEY and CDR2 SVGAGI. The CDR3 runs to 13 residues. Written as DNA, the CDR3 is TGTGCCAGCAGTTACCAACAGGGCTACGAGCAGTACTTC. The encoded protein is CASSYQQGYEQYF.

The V and J genes are TRBV6-4 and TRBJ1-2; no firm D call. Per the germline V gene, CDR1 is MRHNA and CDR2 is SNTAGT. V was pared by 7 bases and J by 6 bases, with 15 bases between. The CDR3 spans 13 residues. The CDR3 coding sequence is TGTGCCAGCACAGGCTTTGAGAGAAATGGCTACACCTTC. It codes for CASTGFERNGYTF.

This sequence joins TRBV29-1 and TRBJ1-1, with TRBD1 identical over 7 bases. Germline V gene data show CDR1 as SQVTM and CDR2 as ANQGSEA. The CDR3 is made up of 15 amino acids. Trimming removed 2 bases from V and 3 bases from J; junction bases left unmatched: 9. The CDR3 loop is CSVESRDSRDTEAFF. Written as DNA, the CDR3 is TGCAGCGTTGAATCCCGGGACAGTAGGGACACTGAAGCTTTCTTT.

This clone appeared a few times. The V gene is TRBV6-5, the J gene TRBJ2-3; TRBD2 matches at 8 bases. Trimming cost V 10 bases and J 7 bases; bases outside gene matches: 13. The CDR3 contains 14 residues. Germline-derived CDR1 and CDR2 are MNHEY and SVGAGI. The CDR3 is CATKAGVGGNTQYF. CDR3 bases: TGTGCCACCAAAGCGGGAGTCGGGGGGAATACGCAGTATTTT.

The rearrangement joins TRBV6-5 to TRBJ1-4; 7 nucleotides line up with TRBD1. Germline loops: CDR1 MNHEY, CDR2 SVGAGI. CDR3 size: 14 residues. V dropped 8 bases and J dropped 0; count of bases not matched to a gene: 3. CDR3 DNA sequence: TGTGCCAGCGGGGGGACAGCAACTAATGAAAAACTGTTTTTT. Translation gives CASGGTATNEKLFF.

The chain is built from TRBV29-1 and TRBJ2-7; maybe TRBD2 (6 bases). The CDR3 runs to 12 residues. With 4 bases removed from V and 0 bases from J, the gap between germline ends came to 7 bases. Germline V gene data show CDR1 as SQVTM and CDR2 as ANQGSEA. The CDR3 spells CSVGGVSYEQYF. CDR3 nucleotides: TGCAGCGTTGGGGGGGTCTCCTACGAGCAGTACTTC.

This rearrangement joins TRBV14 to TRBJ2-5; a possible D gene is TRBD2 (5 bases). Germline V gene sequence: CDR1 SGHDN, CDR2 FVKESK. V was shortened by 0 bases and J by 6 bases, with 11 bases between the two germline ends. CDR3 length equals 14 residues. In DNA, the CDR3 is TGTGCCAGCAGCCAAGATGACCTAGCAAAGACCCAGTACTTC. Translating it yields CASSQDDLAKTQYF.

This chain joins TRBV11-2 and TRBJ2-3; D gene uncertain. CDR1 SGHAT and CDR2 FQNNGV come from the germline V gene. There are 13 residues in the CDR3. Trimming shortened V by 5 bases and J by 5 bases, and 11 bases separated the two germline ends. The chain's CDR3 is CASSPSAGDTQYF. The CDR3 DNA is TGTGCCAGCAGCCCGTCTGCCGGAGATACGCAGTATTTT.

The chain combines TRBV9 with TRBJ2-2, with TRBD1 matching over 8 bases. This CDR3 comprises 16 residues. V gave up 3 bases and J gave up 3 bases; unmatched junction bases: 7. Germline values: CDR1 SGDLS, CDR2 YYNGEE. The CDR3, as DNA: TGTGCCAGCAGCGATGGGACAGGTGGTTACACCGGGGAGCTGTTTTTT. It translates to CASSDGTGGYTGELFF.

The chain is built from TRBV10-3 and TRBJ2-5, with 8 bases fitting TRBD2. Germline CDR1 is ENHRY and CDR2 is SYGVKD. J gave up 4 bases and V 2 bases, and 0 bases lay outside the gene matches. The CDR3 is 13 residues long. CDR3 protein: CAISERGGETQYF. The CDR3 DNA is TGTGCCATCAGTGAGCGGGGGGGAGAGACCCAGTACTTC.